Listed below are T cell receptor beta chains from one sample, sequenced in a study of OX40 agonist ivuxolimab in advanced cancers. The protocol was immunoSEQ multiplex PCR, while the TCRdb copy is restricted to in-frame clones and leaves out a portion. The sample includes roughly 68,000 clones, 80% to 90% seen only once; the top ten take approximately 14%. Sequencing used CD4+ or CD8+ T cells sorted from blood, obtained in a trial of the OX40 agonist ivuxolimab. Every receptor here comes from an adult with an advanced solid tumor such as melanoma, head and neck, liver or kidney cancer. Both conserved end residues are part of each CDR3. Fields, in order: J gene, clone size, D gene, V gene, CDR3 protein, CDR3 DNA. The D gene is left open where the match is weak. For some rows the clone size is stated as once, few or many, or as a class when expanded; others skip it.

J: TRBJ2-7
size: -
D: TRBD2
V: TRBV11-2
CDR3: CASSLGSSGLNEQYF
DNA: TGTGCCAGCAGCTTAGGATCTAGCGGGCTAAACGAGCAGTACTTC

J: TRBJ2-4
size: few
D: TRBD1
V: TRBV6-1
CDR3: CASSEAPQGERYF
DNA: TGTGCCAGCAGTGAAGCCCCTCAGGGGGAGAGGTACTTC

J: TRBJ1-2
size: -
D: -
V: TRBV27
CDR3: CASSLNPDSTGYTF
DNA: TGTGCCAGCAGTTTAAACCCGGACAGTACGGGCTACACCTTC

J: TRBJ2-1
size: -
D: -
V: TRBV7-8
CDR3: CASSFQRLPDEQFF
DNA: TGTGCCAGCAGCTTTCAGAGATTGCCCGATGAGCAGTTCTTC

J: TRBJ2-1
size: -
D: -
V: TRBV27
CDR3: CASSFGRNNEQFF
DNA: TGTGCCAGCAGTTTTGGCCGGAACAATGAGCAGTTCTTC

J: TRBJ1-2
size: -
D: TRBD1
V: TRBV28
CDR3: CASSLRGTGLANYGYTF
DNA: TGTGCCAGCAGTTTACGCGGGACAGGGCTAGCTAACTATGGCTACACCTTC

J: TRBJ2-7
size: -
D: -
V: TRBV27
CDR3: CASGSGSSYEQYF
DNA: TGTGCCAGCGGGTCGGGCAGCTCCTACGAGCAGTACTTC

J: TRBJ2-5
size: -
D: TRBD1
V: TRBV5-1
CDR3: CASSLSRGLETQYF
DNA: TGCGCCAGCAGCTTGAGCAGGGGGCTAGAGACCCAGTACTTC

J: TRBJ1-1
size: -
D: TRBD1
V: TRBV19
CDR3: CASSLGQHRTEAFF
DNA: TGTGCCAGTAGCCTGGGACAGCATAGGACTGAAGCTTTCTTT

J: TRBJ2-7
size: -
D: -
V: TRBV5-4
CDR3: CASSFGLSPYEQYF
DNA: TGTGCCAGCAGCTTTGGGTTATCGCCCTACGAGCAGTACTTC

J: TRBJ1-5
size: -
D: -
V: TRBV25-1
CDR3: CASSDLQGGQPQHF
DNA: TGTGCCAGCAGTGATCTGCAGGGTGGTCAGCCCCAGCATTTT

J: TRBJ1-4
size: -
D: -
V: TRBV25-1
CDR3: CASRPPGGFAEKLFF
DNA: TGTGCCAGCAGGCCGCCCGGGGGCTTCGCTGAAAAACTGTTTTTT

J: TRBJ1-2
size: -
D: TRBD1
V: TRBV13
CDR3: CATREGAGGYTF
DNA: TGTGCCACCCGGGAGGGGGCAGGGGGCTACACCTTC

J: TRBJ2-2
size: -
D: -
V: TRBV19
CDR3: CASREFGNTGELFF
DNA: TGTGCCAGTAGAGAGTTCGGGAACACCGGGGAGCTGTTTTTT

J: TRBJ2-7
size: -
D: TRBD1
V: TRBV2
CDR3: CAIDRGGAVYEQYF
DNA: TGTGCCATCGACAGGGGGGGCGCGGTGTACGAGCAGTACTTC

J: TRBJ1-4
size: few
D: -
V: TRBV6-5
CDR3: CASSVQPTNEKLFF
DNA: TGTGCCAGCAGTGTCCAGCCAACTAATGAAAAACTGTTTTTT

J: TRBJ1-5
size: -
D: -
V: TRBV19
CDR3: CASTPWSLSQPQHF
DNA: TGTGCCAGTACCCCTTGGTCGCTTTCCCAGCCCCAGCATTTT

J: TRBJ2-7
size: -
D: -
V: TRBV19
CDR3: CASRPGGGFEQYF
DNA: TGTGCCAGTAGGCCCGGTGGGGGGTTTGAGCAGTACTTC

J: TRBJ1-1
size: -
D: -
V: TRBV6-5
CDR3: CASGGHMNTEAFF
DNA: TGTGCCAGCGGGGGACACATGAACACTGAAGCTTTCTTT

J: TRBJ2-5
size: -
D: -
V: TRBV29-1
CDR3: CSVEEGAETQYF
DNA: TGCAGCGTTGAAGAAGGGGCAGAGACCCAGTACTTC

J: TRBJ2-3
size: -
D: TRBD2
V: TRBV2
CDR3: CAGAGLSVAGFTDTQYF
DNA: TGTGCCGGCGCCGGCCTTTCGGTAGCGGGATTCACAGATACGCAGTATTTT

J: TRBJ2-6
size: few
D: -
V: TRBV7-9
CDR3: CASSLGHTGANVLTF
DNA: TGTGCCAGCAGCCTGGGACATACTGGGGCCAACGTCCTGACTTTC

J: TRBJ2-3
size: many
D: -
V: TRBV27
CDR3: CASSLIQSTDTQYF
DNA: TGTGCCAGCAGTTTAATTCAGAGCACAGATACGCAGTATTTT

J: TRBJ2-7
size: -
D: TRBD2
V: TRBV30
CDR3: CAWSREAAPYEQYF
DNA: TGTGCCTGGAGTCGGGAGGCCGCCCCCTACGAGCAGTACTTC

J: TRBJ2-1
size: -
D: -
V: TRBV4-1
CDR3: CASSQPHLGSYNEQFF
DNA: TGCGCCAGCAGCCAACCACACTTGGGCTCCTACAATGAGCAGTTCTTC

J: TRBJ2-7
size: -
D: TRBD1
V: TRBV4-1
CDR3: CASSQGQGVFYEQYF
DNA: TGCGCCAGCAGCCAGGGACAGGGGGTATTCTACGAGCAGTACTTC

J: TRBJ2-1
size: -
D: -
V: TRBV5-4
CDR3: CASSEPGASSEQFF
DNA: TGTGCCAGCAGCGAACCCGGGGCGTCGAGTGAGCAGTTCTTC

J: TRBJ1-6
size: few
D: -
V: TRBV4-1
CDR3: CASSHDGNNSPLHF
DNA: TGCGCCAGCAGCCATGACGGAAATAATTCACCCCTCCACTTT

J: TRBJ1-1
size: -
D: -
V: TRBV29-1
CDR3: CSAEQGLGTEAFF
DNA: TGCAGCGCTGAACAGGGATTAGGCACTGAAGCTTTCTTT

J: TRBJ2-7
size: -
D: -
V: TRBV28
CDR3: CASTTGSSYEQYF
DNA: TGTGCCAGCACCACAGGGAGCTCCTACGAGCAGTACTTC

J: TRBJ1-3
size: -
D: TRBD1
V: TRBV9
CDR3: CASSLGQGNGNTIYF
DNA: TGTGCCAGCAGCTTAGGACAGGGGAATGGAAACACCATATATTTT

J: TRBJ2-5
size: -
D: TRBD2
V: TRBV10-1
CDR3: CASSESVTSGGNPQETQYF
DNA: TGCGCCAGCAGTGAGTCGGTGACTAGCGGGGGGAACCCCCAAGAGACCCAGTACTTC

J: TRBJ1-4
size: -
D: -
V: TRBV9
CDR3: CASSVEAGPTTNEKLFF
DNA: TGTGCCAGCAGCGTAGAGGCAGGGCCGACAACTAATGAAAAACTGTTTTTT

J: TRBJ2-7
size: -
D: -
V: TRBV5-6
CDR3: CASSIGQTYEQYF
DNA: TGTGCCAGCAGCATCGGACAGACCTACGAGCAGTACTTC

J: TRBJ2-2
size: -
D: TRBD2
V: TRBV27
CDR3: CAIASGSGTGELFF
DNA: TGTGCCATCGCTAGCGGGAGTGGAACCGGGGAGCTGTTTTTT

J: TRBJ1-4
size: -
D: -
V: TRBV7-9
CDR3: CASSLGRGEKLFF
DNA: TGTGCCAGCAGCTTGGGACGGGGAGAAAAACTGTTTTTT

J: TRBJ1-5
size: -
D: TRBD1
V: TRBV27
CDR3: CASSGWDSSYEPQHF
DNA: TGTGCCAGCAGTGGGTGGGACAGTTCGTATGAACCCCAGCATTTT

J: TRBJ2-6
size: -
D: -
V: TRBV27
CDR3: CASSLSRGGRYPGANVLTF
DNA: TGTGCCAGCAGTTTATCTCGGGGTGGGCGGTATCCTGGGGCCAACGTCCTGACTTTC

J: TRBJ2-2
size: -
D: -
V: TRBV10-1
CDR3: CASSDTFGDTTGELFF
DNA: TGCGCCAGCAGTGATACGTTCGGGGACACCACCGGGGAGCTGTTTTTT

J: TRBJ1-2
size: -
D: -
V: TRBV28
CDR3: CASSEDSYGYTF
DNA: TGTGCCAGCAGTGAGGACAGCTATGGCTACACCTTC

J: TRBJ1-1
size: -
D: -
V: TRBV7-9
CDR3: CASSTNRARNTEAFF
DNA: TGTGCCAGCAGCACCAACAGGGCCAGGAACACTGAAGCTTTCTTT

J: TRBJ2-2
size: -
D: -
V: TRBV9
CDR3: CASSNPRERGPGELFF
DNA: TGTGCCAGCAGCAACCCCAGGGAGAGGGGACCCGGGGAGCTGTTTTTT

J: TRBJ2-7
size: -
D: -
V: TRBV14
CDR3: CASSHPRTAPYEQYF
DNA: TGTGCCAGCAGCCATCCCCGGACGGCGCCTTACGAGCAGTACTTC